The sequence of this TCR beta chain was determined in a study of identical twins. Each CDR3 protein is one row after TCRdb ran MiXCR on the 5' RACE reads. The data show some 250,000 distinct CDR3 sequences, over 5% seen once. CDR1 and CDR2 from the germline V gene are SGHRS and YFSETQ. The V gene lost 4 bases and the J gene lost 0 bases, with 10 bases spanning the gap. CDR3 size: 14 residues. These data are also associated with another study on T cells expressing NK-cell markers.

This rearrangement joins TRBV5-1 to TRBJ1-1; no clear D. This sequence originates from a woman in her late teens or twenties in good health. What was sequenced was CD8+ T cells sorted from blood. Written as DNA, the CDR3 is TGCGCCAGCAGCCAGAGGACGTTGAACACTGAAGCTTTCTTT. Protein sequence: CASSQRTLNTEAFF.